A single TCR beta chain is shown here with its context. Which cohort a participant joined came from the clinical history participants gave. This sample was taken from a study of blood T cell repertoires in COVID-19. At the level of the study: From T cells, B-cell-depleted T cells, or PBMCs came the material, which was cDNA or gDNA.

CDR3 size: 14 residues. Per the germline V gene, CDR1 is GTSNPN and CDR2 is SVGIG (reference sequence). The ends were cut back, 0 bases at V and 2 bases at J, with 9 bases in the middle. How the authors handled the data: Amplifying reference gene primers gave estimates of nucleated cell counts. Generated by immunoSEQ multiplex PCR, the TCRdb table keeps only in-frame clones and is missing some. The DNA was the basis for D and trimming; V, J and clone size are from that table. The table lists hundreds of thousands of clones, 85% to 90% of them singletons. The receptor comes from a woman aged 45 to 65 with acute COVID-19. This chain joins TRBV30 and TRBJ2-3; D gene unclear. Sequencing was performed on PBMCs or T cells enriched from blood (not recorded which). CDR3 nucleotide sequence: TGTGCCTGGAGTGTACAAGTGCTCACAGATACGCAGTATTTT. The encoded protein is CAWSVQVLTDTQYF.